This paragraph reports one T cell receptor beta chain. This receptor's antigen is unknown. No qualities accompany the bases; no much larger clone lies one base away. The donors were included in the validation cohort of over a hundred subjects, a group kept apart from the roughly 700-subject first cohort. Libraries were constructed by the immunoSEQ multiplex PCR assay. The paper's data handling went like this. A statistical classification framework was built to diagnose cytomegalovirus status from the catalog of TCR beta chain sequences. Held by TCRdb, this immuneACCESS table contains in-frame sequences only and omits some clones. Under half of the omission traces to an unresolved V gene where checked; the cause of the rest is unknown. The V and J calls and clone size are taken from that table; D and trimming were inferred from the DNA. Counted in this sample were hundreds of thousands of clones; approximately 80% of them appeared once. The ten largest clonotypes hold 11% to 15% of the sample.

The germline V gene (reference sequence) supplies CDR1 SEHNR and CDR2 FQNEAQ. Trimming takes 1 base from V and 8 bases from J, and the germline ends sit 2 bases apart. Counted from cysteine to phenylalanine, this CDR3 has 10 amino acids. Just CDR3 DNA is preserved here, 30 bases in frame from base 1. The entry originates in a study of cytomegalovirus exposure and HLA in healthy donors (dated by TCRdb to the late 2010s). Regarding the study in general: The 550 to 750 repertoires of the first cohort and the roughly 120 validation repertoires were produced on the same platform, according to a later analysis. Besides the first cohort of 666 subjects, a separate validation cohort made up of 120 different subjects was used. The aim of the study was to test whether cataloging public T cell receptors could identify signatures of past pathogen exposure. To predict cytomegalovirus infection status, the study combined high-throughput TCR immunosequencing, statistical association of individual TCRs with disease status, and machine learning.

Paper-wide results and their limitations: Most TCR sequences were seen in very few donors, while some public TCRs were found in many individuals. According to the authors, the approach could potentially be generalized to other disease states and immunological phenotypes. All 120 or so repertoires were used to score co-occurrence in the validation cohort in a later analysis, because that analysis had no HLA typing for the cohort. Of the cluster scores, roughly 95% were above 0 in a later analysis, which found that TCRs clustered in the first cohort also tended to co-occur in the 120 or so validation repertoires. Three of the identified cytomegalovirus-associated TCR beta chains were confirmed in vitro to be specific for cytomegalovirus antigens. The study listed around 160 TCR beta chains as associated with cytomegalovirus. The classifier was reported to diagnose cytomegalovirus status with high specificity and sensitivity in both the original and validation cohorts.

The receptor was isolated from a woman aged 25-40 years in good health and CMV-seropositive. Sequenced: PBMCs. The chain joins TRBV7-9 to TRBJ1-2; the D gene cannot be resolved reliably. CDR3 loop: CASSLVGYTF. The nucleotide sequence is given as TGTGCCAGCAGCTTAGTGGGCTACACCTTC.